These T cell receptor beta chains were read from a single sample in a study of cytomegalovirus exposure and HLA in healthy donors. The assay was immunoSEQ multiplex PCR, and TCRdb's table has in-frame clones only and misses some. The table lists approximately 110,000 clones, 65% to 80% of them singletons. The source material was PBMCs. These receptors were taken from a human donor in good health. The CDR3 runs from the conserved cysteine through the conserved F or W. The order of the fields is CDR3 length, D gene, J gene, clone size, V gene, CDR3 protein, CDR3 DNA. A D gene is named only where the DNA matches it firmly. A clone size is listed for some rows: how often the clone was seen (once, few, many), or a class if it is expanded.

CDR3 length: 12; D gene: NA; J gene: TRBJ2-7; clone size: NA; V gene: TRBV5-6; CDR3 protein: CASSSQGGEQYF; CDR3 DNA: TGTGCCAGCAGCAGTCAGGGTGGGGAGCAGTACTTC
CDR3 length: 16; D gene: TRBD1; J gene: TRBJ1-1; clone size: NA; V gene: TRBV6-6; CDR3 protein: CASSKVEGASNTEAFF; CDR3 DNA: TGTGCCAGCAGCAAGGTCGAGGGGGCGTCGAACACTGAAGCTTTCTTT
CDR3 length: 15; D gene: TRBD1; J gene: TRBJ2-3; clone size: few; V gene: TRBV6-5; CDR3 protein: CASSRTGPSTDTQYF; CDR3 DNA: TGTGCCAGCAGCCGGACAGGGCCCAGCACAGATACGCAGTATTTT
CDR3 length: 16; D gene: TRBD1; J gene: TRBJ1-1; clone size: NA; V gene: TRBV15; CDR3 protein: CATSPTDRGRGTEAFF; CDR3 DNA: TGTGCCACCAGCCCTACAGACAGGGGTCGTGGCACTGAAGCTTTCTTT
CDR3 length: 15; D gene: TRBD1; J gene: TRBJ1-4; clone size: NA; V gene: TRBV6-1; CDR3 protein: CASSKGRGRDEKLFF; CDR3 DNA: TGTGCCAGCAGTAAAGGAAGGGGGCGGGATGAAAAACTGTTTTTT
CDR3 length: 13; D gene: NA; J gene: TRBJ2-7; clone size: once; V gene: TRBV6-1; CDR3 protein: CASSPTNSYEQYF; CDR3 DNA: TGTGCCAGCAGCCCGACTAACTCCTACGAGCAGTACTTC
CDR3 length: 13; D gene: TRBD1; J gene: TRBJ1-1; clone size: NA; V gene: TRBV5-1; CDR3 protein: CASSTDRGRGAFF; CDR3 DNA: TGCGCCAGCAGCACGGACAGGGGACGGGGAGCTTTCTTT
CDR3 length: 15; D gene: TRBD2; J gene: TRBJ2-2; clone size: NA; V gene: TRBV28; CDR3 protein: CASSPSSGSTGELFF; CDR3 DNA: TGTGCCAGCAGCCCGAGTAGCGGGAGTACCGGGGAGCTGTTTTTT
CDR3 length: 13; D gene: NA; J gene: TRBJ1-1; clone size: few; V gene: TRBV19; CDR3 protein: CASTRSKYTEAFF; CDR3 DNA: TGTGCCAGTACCCGATCTAAGTACACTGAAGCTTTCTTT
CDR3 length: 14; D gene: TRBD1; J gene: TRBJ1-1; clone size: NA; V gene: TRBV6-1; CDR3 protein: CASSPGTANTEAFF; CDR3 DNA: TGTGCCAGCAGTCCCGGGACAGCCAACACTGAAGCTTTCTTT
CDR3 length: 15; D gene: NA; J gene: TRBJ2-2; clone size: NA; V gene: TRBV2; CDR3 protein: CASSGQGGDTGELFF; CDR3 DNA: TGTGCCAGCAGTGGGCAGGGGGGAGACACCGGGGAGCTGTTTTTT
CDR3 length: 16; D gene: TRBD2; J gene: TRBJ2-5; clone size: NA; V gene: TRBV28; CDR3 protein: CASSSGGPVWGETQYF; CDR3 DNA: TGTGCCAGCAGTTCGGGAGGGCCCGTTTGGGGAGAGACCCAGTACTTC
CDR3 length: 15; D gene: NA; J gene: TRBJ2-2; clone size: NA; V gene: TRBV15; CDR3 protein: CATSRDRANTGELFF; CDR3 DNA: TGTGCCACCAGCAGAGACAGGGCTAACACCGGGGAGCTGTTTTTT
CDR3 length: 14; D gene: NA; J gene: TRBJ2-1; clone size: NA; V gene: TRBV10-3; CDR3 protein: CAISESRGYNEQFF; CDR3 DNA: TGTGCCATCAGTGAGTCACGGGGCTACAATGAGCAGTTCTTC
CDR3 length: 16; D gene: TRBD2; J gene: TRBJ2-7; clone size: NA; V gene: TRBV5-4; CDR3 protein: CASSKGTSGSSYEQYF; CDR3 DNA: TGTGCCAGCAGCAAGGGGACTAGCGGTAGCTCCTACGAGCAGTACTTC
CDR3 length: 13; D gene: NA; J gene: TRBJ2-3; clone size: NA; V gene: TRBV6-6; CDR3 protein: CASSLIQADTQYF; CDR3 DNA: TGTGCCAGCAGCCTAATACAGGCAGATACGCAGTATTTT
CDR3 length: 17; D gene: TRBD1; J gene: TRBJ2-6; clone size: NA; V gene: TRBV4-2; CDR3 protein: CASSQVGQVSGANVLTF; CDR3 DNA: TGTGCCAGCAGCCAAGTGGGACAGGTGTCCGGGGCCAACGTCCTGACTTTC
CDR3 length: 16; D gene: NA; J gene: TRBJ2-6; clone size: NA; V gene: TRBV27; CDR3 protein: CASSLSTGSGANVLTF; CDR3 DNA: TGTGCCAGCAGTTTATCCACAGGGTCTGGGGCCAACGTCCTGACTTTC
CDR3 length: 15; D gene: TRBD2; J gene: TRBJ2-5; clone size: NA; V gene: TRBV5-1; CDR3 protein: CASSLLAGGEETQYF; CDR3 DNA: TGCGCCAGCAGCTTGCTAGCGGGAGGAGAAGAGACCCAGTACTTC
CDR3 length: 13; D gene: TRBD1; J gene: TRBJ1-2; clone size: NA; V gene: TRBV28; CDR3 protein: CASSPGTGFGYTF; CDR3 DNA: TGTGCCAGCAGTCCCGGGACAGGGTTTGGCTACACCTTC
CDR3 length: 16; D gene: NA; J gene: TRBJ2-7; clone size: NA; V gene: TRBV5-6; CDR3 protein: CASSFVSYTQPYEQYF; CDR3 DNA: TGTGCCAGCAGCTTTGTATCTTATACTCAACCATACGAGCAGTACTTC
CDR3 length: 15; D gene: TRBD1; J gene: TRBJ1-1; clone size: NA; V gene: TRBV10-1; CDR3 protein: CASSDRDRVPVEAFF; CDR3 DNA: TGCGCCAGCAGCGACCGGGACAGGGTTCCGGTTGAAGCTTTCTTT
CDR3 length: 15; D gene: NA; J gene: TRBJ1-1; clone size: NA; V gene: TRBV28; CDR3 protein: CASNAPGAGSTEAFF; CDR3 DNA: TGTGCCAGCAACGCGCCAGGGGCCGGTAGCACTGAAGCTTTCTTT
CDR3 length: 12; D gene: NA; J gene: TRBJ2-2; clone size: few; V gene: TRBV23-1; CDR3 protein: CASVRVLGELFF; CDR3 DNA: TGCGCCAGCGTGAGGGTGTTGGGGGAGCTGTTTTTT
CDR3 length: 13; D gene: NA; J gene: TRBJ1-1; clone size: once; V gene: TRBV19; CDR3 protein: CASRGQGTTEAFF; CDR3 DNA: TGTGCCAGTAGGGGTCAGGGGACCACTGAAGCTTTCTTT
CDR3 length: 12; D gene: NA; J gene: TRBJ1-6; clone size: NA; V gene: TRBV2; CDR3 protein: CASSVRDSPLHF; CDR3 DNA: TGTGCCAGCAGTGTGCGGGATTCACCCCTCCACTTT
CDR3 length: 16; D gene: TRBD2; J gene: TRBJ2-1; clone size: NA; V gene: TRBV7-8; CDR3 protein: CASSLADLAGYNEQFF; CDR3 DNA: TGTGCCAGTAGCTTAGCCGATCTAGCGGGGTACAATGAGCAGTTCTTC
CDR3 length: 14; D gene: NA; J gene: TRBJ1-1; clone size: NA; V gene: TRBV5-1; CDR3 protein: CASSLDYGNTEAFF; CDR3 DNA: TGCGCCAGCAGCTTGGATTACGGGAACACTGAAGCTTTCTTT
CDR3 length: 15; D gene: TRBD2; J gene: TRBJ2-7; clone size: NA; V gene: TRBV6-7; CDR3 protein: CASSYGTSGVHEQYF; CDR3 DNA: TGTGCCAGCAGTTACGGGACTAGCGGGGTACACGAGCAGTACTTC
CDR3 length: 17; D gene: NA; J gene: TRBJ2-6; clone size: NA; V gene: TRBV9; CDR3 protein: CASSGGGAYSGANVLTF; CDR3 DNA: TGTGCCAGCTCCGGCGGCGGAGCTTACTCTGGGGCCAACGTCCTGACTTTC
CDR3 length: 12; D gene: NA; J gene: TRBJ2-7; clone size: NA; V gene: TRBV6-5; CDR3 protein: CASSYLEGEQYF; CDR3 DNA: TGTGCCAGCAGTTACTTAGAGGGCGAGCAGTACTTC
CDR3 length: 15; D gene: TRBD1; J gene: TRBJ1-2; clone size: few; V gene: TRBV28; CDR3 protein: CASRTGTGPNYGYTF; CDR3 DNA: TGTGCCAGCAGAACAGGGACAGGGCCGAACTATGGCTACACCTTC
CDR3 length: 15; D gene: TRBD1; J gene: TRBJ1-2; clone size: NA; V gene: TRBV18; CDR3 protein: CASSPRQGANYGYTF; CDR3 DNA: TGTGCCAGCTCCCCTCGACAGGGGGCTAACTATGGCTACACCTTC
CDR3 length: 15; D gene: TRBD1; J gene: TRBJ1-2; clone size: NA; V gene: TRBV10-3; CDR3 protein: CAITGQDRGRGGYTF; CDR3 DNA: TGTGCCATCACCGGACAGGACAGGGGGCGCGGGGGCTACACCTTC
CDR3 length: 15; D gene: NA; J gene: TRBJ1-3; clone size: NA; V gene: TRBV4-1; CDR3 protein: CASSQDDTVGNTIYF; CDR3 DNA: TGCGCCAGCAGCCAAGACGATACGGTGGGAAACACCATATATTTT
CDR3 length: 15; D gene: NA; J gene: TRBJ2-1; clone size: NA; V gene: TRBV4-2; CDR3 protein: CASSQDVPGYNEQFF; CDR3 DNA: TGTGCCAGCAGCCAAGATGTACCAGGTTACAATGAGCAGTTCTTC
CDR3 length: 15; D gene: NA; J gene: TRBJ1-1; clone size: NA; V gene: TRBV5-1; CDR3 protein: CASSLGGGATPEAFF; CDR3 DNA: TGCGCCAGCAGCTTAGGCGGGGGGGCAACGCCTGAAGCTTTCTTT
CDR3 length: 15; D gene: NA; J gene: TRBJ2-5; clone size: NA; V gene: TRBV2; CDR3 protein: CASRPPAETQETQYF; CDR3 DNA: TGTGCCAGCAGACCTCCGGCGGAGACCCAAGAGACCCAGTACTTC
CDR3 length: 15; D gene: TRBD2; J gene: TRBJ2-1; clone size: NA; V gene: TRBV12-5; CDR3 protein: CASGFPSGRNNEQFF; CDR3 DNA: TGTGCTAGTGGTTTCCCTAGCGGGAGGAACAATGAGCAGTTCTTC
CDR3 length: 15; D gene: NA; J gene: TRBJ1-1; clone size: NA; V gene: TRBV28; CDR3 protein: CASSWTAPEQGEAFF; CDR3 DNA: TGTGCCAGCAGTTGGACAGCCCCAGAACAGGGTGAAGCTTTCTTT
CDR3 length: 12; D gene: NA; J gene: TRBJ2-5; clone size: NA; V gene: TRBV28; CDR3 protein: CASSLGPETQYF; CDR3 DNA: TGTGCCAGCAGTCTAGGCCCAGAGACCCAGTACTTC
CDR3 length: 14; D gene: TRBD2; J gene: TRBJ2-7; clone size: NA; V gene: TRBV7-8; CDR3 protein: CASSRSGKGYEQYF; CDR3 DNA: TGTGCCAGCAGCCGAAGCGGGAAGGGCTACGAGCAGTACTTC
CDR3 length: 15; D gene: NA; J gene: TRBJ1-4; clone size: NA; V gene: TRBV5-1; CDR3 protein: CASSTGQDVNEKLFF; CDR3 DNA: TGCGCCAGCAGCACCGGACAAGACGTGAATGAAAAACTGTTTTTT
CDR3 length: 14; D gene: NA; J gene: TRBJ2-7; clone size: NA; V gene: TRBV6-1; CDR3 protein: CASRLQGNLDEQYF; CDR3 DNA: TGTGCCAGCAGACTACAGGGTAATCTCGACGAGCAGTACTTC
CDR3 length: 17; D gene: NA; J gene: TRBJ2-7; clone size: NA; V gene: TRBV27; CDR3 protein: CASSSYGLAGTSYEQYF; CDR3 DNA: TGTGCCAGCAGTTCATATGGGCTGGCGGGCACCTCCTACGAGCAGTACTTC
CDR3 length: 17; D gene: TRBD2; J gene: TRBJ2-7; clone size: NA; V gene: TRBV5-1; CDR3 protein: CASSLGTSGGGSYEQYF; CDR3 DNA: TGCGCCAGCAGCTTGGGGACTAGCGGCGGCGGCTCCTACGAGCAGTACTTC
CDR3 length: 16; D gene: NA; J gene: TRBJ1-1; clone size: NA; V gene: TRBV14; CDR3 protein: CASSRGWEGWNTEAFF; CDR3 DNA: TGTGCCAGCAGCCGAGGGTGGGAGGGTTGGAACACTGAAGCTTTCTTT
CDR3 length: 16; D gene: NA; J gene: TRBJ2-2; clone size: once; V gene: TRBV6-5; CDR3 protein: CASSFSTGSNTGELFF; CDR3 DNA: TGTGCCAGCAGTTTTTCGACAGGATCGAACACCGGGGAGCTGTTTTTT
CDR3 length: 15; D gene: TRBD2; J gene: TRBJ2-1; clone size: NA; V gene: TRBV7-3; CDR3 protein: CASGLVPFSYNEQFF; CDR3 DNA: TGTGCCAGCGGACTAGTTCCCTTCTCCTACAATGAGCAGTTCTTC
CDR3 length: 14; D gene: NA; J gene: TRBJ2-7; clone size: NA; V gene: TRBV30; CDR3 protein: CAWAFRGAGDEQYF; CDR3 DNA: TGTGCCTGGGCCTTCAGGGGGGCTGGCGACGAGCAGTACTTC
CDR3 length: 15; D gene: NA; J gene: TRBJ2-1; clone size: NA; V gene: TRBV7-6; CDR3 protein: CASSLGAATYNEQFF; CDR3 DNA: TGTGCCAGCAGCTTGGGAGCGGCAACCTACAATGAGCAGTTCTTC
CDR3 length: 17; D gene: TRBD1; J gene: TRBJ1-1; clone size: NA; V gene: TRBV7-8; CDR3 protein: CASSLAGTDPEGTEAFF; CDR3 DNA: TGTGCCAGCAGCTTAGCGGGGACAGATCCCGAGGGCACTGAAGCTTTCTTT
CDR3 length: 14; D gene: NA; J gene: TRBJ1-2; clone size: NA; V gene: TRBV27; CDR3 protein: CASSFSGRGGGYTF; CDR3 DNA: TGTGCCAGCAGTTTTTCTGGCCGAGGGGGTGGCTACACCTTC
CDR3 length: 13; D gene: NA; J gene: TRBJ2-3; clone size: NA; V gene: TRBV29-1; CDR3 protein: CSVVWRGPDTQYF; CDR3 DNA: TGCAGCGTTGTCTGGCGGGGGCCAGATACGCAGTATTTT